Shown below are 9 T cell receptor beta chains from a single sample sequenced in a study of T cell responses to AZD1222 COVID-19 vaccine. Clones were sequenced by immunoSEQ multiplex PCR, and TCRdb holds only the in-frame ones, with some missing. The sample includes 46,000 or so clones, 90% of them seen just once. Sequencing was performed on peripheral blood, taken 28 days after the second AZD1222 dose. These receptors were taken from an adult who received the AZD1222 COVID-19 vaccine.

V gene TRBV3-1 (or the pseudogene TRBV3-2) combines with J gene TRBJ2-7, with unresolved D. The CDR3 extends over 16 amino acids. Germline lookup yields CDR1 LGHDT and CDR2 YNNKEL (reference sequence). V was shortened by 3 bases and J by 4 bases, with 19 bases between the two germline ends. Here the CDR3 DNA reads TGTGCCAGCAGCCACCCCCTTATGCCTCTACCTTACGAGCAGTACTTC. Its translation: CASSHPLMPLPYEQYF.

The chain carries TRBV15 and TRBJ1-1, with D unresolved. Germline V gives CDR1 LNHNV, CDR2 YYDKDF (reference sequence). Trimming shortened V by 5 bases and J by 4 bases, and 8 bases separated the two germline ends. This CDR3 is 12 amino acids long. The CDR3 spells CATSYQFTEAFF. The CDR3, as DNA: TGTGCCACCAGCTACCAGTTCACTGAAGCTTTCTTT.

The chain combines TRBV6-5 with TRBJ1-4; D gene ambiguous. This CDR3 comprises 15 residues. Trimming took off 5 bases at V and 14 bases at J, with 24 bases between the two ends. Germline CDR1 MNHEY, CDR2 SVGAGI. The CDR3 region has the DNA TGTGCCAGCAGTCCTACGCTCGGGGTCCTACGAAAGCTGTTTTTT. This sequence encodes CASSPTLGVLRKLFF.

The chain has TRBV15 and TRBJ2-7; TRBD1 aligns across 10 bases. There are 16 residues in the CDR3. Germline V gene data show CDR1 as LNHNV and CDR2 as YYDKDF (reference sequence). Losses at the gene ends were 0 bases for V and 2 bases for J; bases not matched to a gene: 4. CDR3 DNA sequence: TGTGCCACCAGCAGAGATCGGGGACAGGGGACCTACGAGCAGTACTTC. It translates to CATSRDRGQGTYEQYF.

The chain employs TRBV29-1 and TRBJ1-1; D possibly corresponds to TRBD1 (5 bases). The V gene's germline CDR1 is SQVTM and CDR2 ANQGSEA. The CDR3 runs to 13 residues. V lost 2 bases, J lost 7 bases, and 14 bases lay in between. The CDR3, as DNA: TGCAGCGTTGAATACTTGGGCGGGGGTGAAGCTTTCTTT. As protein: CSVEYLGGGEAFF.

This rearrangement joins TRBV6-2 or TRBV6-3 to TRBJ2-2, with 11 nucleotides matching TRBD1. This CDR3 has 18 residues. V lost 4 bases, J lost 2 bases, and 9 bases stayed unmatched. Germline-derived CDR1 and CDR2 are MNHEY and SVGEGT. The CDR3 sequence: CASSSRTGGFRNTGELFF. Here the CDR3 DNA reads TGTGCCAGCAGTTCGCGGACAGGGGGCTTTAGAAACACCGGGGAGCTGTTTTTT.

The chain carries TRBV7-2 and TRBJ2-1, with 13 bases aligning to TRBD2. Germline CDR1 and CDR2: SGHTA and FQGNSA. This CDR3 is 16 amino acids long. Germline trimming cut 1 base from V and 12 bases from J; bases unmatched to any gene: 9. The CDR3 region is CASSLGGLAGKIGQFF. DNA of the CDR3: TGTGCCAGCAGCTTAGGGGGACTAGCGGGGAAAATTGGGCAGTTCTTC.

J is TRBJ2-5 and V is TRBV7-8, with 7 bases identical to TRBD2. The trim removed 3 bases at V and 2 bases at J, leaving 6 bases unmatched. Germline values: CDR1 SGHVS, CDR2 FQNEAQ. The CDR3 is 15 residues long. CDR3 loop: CASSFLLAEQETQYF. As DNA, the CDR3 is TGTGCCAGCAGCTTCCTTCTAGCGGAGCAAGAGACCCAGTACTTC. The complete variable domain, with remaining parts taken from reference TRBV7-8 and TRBJ2-5, reads GAGVSQSPRYKVAKRGQDVALRCDPISGHVSLFWYQQALGQGPEFLTYFQNEAQLDKSGLPSDRFFAERPEGSVSTLKIQRTQQEDSAVYLCASSFLLAEQETQYFGPGTRLLVL.

The chain links TRBV18 to TRBJ2-7; D possibly corresponds to TRBD1 (7 bases). Trimming stripped 5 bases from V and 1 base from J, with 12 bases between. This CDR3 has 14 residues. Germline assignment: CDR1 KGHSH and CDR2 LQKENI. For the CDR3, the DNA is TGTGCCAGCTCATCAGGGGGGCTTTCCTACGAGCAGTACTTC. Its protein product is CASSSGGLSYEQYF. Full variable domain (remainder filled in from reference TRBV18 and TRBJ2-7): NAGVMQNPRHLVRRRGQEARLRCSPMKGHSHVYWYRQLPEEGLKFMVYLQKENIIDESGMPKERFSAEFPKEGPSILRIQQVVRGDSAAYFCASSSGGLSYEQYFGPGTRLTVT.